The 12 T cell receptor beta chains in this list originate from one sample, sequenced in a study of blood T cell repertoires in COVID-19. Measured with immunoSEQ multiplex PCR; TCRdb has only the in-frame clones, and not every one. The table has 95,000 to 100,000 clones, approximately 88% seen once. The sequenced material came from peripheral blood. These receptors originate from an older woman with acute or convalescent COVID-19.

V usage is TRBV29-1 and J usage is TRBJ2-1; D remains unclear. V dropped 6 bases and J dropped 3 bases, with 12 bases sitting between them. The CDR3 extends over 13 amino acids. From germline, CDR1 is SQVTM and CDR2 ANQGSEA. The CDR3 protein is CSVQESYYNEQFF. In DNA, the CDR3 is TGCAGCGTCCAAGAGTCCTACTACAATGAGCAGTTCTTC.

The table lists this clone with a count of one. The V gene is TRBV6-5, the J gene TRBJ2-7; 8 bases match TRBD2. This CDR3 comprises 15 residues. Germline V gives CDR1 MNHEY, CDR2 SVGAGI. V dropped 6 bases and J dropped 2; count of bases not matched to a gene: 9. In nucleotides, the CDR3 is TGTGCCAGCAGCGTTCCGAGCGGGGGCCCCTACGAGCAGTACTTC. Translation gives CASSVPSGGPYEQYF.

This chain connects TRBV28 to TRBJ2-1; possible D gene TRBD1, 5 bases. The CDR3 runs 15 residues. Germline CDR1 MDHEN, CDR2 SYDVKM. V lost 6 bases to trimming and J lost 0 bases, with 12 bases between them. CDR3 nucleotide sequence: TGTGCCAGCAGAGAAGGGGCCAGCTCCTACAATGAGCAGTTCTTC. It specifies CASREGASSYNEQFF.

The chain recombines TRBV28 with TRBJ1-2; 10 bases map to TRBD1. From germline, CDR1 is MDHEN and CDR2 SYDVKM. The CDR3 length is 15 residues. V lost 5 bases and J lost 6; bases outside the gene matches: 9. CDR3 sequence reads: CASSGLGQGLDGYTF. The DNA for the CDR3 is TGTGCCAGCAGTGGTCTGGGACAGGGGTTGGATGGCTACACCTTC.

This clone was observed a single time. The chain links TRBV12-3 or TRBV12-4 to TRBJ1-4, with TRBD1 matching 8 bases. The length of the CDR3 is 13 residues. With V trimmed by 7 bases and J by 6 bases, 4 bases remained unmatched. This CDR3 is CASTLTGDEKLFF. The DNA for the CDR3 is TGTGCCAGCACCCTGACAGGGGATGAAAAACTGTTTTTT.

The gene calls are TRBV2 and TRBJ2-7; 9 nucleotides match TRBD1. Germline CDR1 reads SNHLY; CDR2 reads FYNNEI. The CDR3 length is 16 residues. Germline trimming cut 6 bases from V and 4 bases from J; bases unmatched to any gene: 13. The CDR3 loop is CASRKLPGQGLYEQYF. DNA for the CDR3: TGTGCCAGCAGGAAACTACCGGGACAGGGTCTTTACGAGCAGTACTTC.

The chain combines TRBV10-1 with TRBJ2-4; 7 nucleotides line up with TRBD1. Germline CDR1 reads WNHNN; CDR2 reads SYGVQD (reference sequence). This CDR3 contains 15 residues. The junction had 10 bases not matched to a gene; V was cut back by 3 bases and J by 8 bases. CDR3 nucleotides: TGCGCCAGCAGTGAAACAGGGGTTAATAGGGACATTCAGTACTTC. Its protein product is CASSETGVNRDIQYF.

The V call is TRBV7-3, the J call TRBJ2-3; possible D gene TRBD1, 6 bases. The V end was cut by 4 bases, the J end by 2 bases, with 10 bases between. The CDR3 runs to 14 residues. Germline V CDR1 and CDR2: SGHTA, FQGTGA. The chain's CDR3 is CASSSGQSTDTQYF. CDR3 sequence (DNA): TGTGCCAGCAGCTCCGGACAGTCCACAGATACGCAGTATTTT.

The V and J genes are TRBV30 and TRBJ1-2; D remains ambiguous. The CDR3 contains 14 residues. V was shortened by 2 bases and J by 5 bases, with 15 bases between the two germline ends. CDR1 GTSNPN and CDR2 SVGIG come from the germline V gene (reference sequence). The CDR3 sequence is CAWSTPGQFYGYTF. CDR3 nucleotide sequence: TGTGCCTGGAGTACCCCTGGCCAGTTTTATGGCTACACCTTC.

The CDR3 bases are TGTGCCAGCAGTTCCCCGGCAGGGGGCCTTGGAAACACCATATATTTT. Translation gives CASSSPAGGLGNTIYF. This sequence joins TRBV28 and TRBJ1-3, with TRBD1 identical over 8 bases. The CDR3 is made up of 16 amino acids. Germline V gene lookup returns CDR1 MDHEN and CDR2 SYDVKM. Trimming removed 4 bases from V and 3 bases from J; junction bases left unmatched: 8.

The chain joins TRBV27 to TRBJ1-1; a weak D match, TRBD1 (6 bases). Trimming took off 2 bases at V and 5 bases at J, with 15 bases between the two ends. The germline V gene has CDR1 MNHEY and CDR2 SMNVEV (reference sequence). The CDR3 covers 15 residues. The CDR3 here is CASSLGTGFRTEAFF. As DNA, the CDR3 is TGTGCCAGCAGTTTAGGTACAGGGTTTCGAACTGAAGCTTTCTTT.

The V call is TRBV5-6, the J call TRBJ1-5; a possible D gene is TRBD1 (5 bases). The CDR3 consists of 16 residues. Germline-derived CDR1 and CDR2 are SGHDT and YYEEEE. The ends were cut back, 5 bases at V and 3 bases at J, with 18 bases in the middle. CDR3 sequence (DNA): TGTGCCAGCAGTCGAAAGGGCACGGGGGACAATCAGCCCCAGCATTTT. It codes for CASSRKGTGDNQPQHF. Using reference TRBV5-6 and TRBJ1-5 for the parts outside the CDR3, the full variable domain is DAGVTQSPTHLIKTRGQQVTLRCSPKSGHDTVSWYQQALGQGPQFIFQYYEEEERQRGNFPDRFSGHQFPNYSSELNVNALLLGDSALYLCASSRKGTGDNQPQHFGDGTRLSIL.